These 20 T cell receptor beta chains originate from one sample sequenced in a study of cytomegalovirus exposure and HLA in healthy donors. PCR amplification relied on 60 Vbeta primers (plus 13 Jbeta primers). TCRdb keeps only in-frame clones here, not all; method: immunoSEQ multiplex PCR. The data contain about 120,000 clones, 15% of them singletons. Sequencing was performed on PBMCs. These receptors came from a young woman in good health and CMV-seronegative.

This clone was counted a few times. Here the CDR3 reads CAISGAGAHTGELFF. The CDR3 nucleotides are TGTGCCATCAGTGGGGCGGGGGCGCACACCGGGGAGCTGTTTTTT. The chain joins TRBV10-3 to TRBJ2-2, with a tentative D call TRBD2 (7 bases). The CDR3 is 15 residues long. Per the germline V gene, CDR1 is ENHRY and CDR2 is SYGVKD. Between the trimmed V and J ends, which lost 4 bases and 3 bases, there was a span of 12 bases.

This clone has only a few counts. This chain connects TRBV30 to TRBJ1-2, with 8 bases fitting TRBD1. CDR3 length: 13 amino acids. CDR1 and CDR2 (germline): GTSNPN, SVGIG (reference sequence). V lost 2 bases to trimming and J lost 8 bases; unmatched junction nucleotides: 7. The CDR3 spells CAWSPGQGAGYTF. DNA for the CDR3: TGTGCCTGGAGTCCTGGACAGGGAGCCGGCTACACCTTC.

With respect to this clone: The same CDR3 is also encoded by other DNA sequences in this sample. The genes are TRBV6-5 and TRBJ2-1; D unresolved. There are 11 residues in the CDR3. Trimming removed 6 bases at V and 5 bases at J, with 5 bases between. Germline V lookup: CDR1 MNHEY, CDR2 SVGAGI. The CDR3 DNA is TGTGCCAGCAGCCGCGACAATGAGCAGTTCTTC. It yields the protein CASSRDNEQFF.

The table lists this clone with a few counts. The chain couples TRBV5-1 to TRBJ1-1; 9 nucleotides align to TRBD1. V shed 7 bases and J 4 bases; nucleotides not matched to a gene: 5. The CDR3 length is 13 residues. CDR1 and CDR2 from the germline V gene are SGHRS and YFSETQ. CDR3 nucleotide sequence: TGCGCCAGCGGACAGGGGCTGGGCACTGAAGCTTTCTTT. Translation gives CASGQGLGTEAFF.

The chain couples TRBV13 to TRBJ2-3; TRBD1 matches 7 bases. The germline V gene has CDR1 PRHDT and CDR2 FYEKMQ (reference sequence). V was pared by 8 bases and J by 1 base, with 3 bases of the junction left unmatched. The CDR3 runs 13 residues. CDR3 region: CASRGTGTDTQYF. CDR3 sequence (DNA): TGTGCCAGCCGAGGGACAGGCACAGATACGCAGTATTTT.

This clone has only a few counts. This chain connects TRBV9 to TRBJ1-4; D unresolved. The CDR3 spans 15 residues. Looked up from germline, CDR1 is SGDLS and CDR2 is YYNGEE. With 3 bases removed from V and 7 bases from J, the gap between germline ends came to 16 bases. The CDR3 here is CASSGQWEGGEKLFF. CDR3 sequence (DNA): TGTGCCAGCAGCGGCCAGTGGGAGGGCGGTGAAAAACTGTTTTTT.

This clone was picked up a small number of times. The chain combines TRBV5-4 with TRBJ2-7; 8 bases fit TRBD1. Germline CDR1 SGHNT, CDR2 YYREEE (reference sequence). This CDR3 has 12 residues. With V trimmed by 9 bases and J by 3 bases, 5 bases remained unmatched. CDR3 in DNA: TGTGCCACAGGGGGCACCCTCTACGAGCAGTACTTC. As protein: CATGGTLYEQYF. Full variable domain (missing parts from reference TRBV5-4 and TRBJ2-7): ETGVTQSPTHLIKTRGQQVTLRCSSQSGHNTVSWYQQALGQGPQFIFQYYREEENGRGNFPPRFSGLQFPNYSSELNVNALELDDSALYLCATGGTLYEQYFGPGTRLTVT.

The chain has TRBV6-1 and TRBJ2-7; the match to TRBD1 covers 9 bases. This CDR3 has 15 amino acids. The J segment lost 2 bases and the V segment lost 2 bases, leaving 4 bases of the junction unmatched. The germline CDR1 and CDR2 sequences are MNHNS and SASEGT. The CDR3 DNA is TGTGCCAGCAGTGAAACAGGGGGCGATACCTACGAGCAGTACTTC. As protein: CASSETGGDTYEQYF.

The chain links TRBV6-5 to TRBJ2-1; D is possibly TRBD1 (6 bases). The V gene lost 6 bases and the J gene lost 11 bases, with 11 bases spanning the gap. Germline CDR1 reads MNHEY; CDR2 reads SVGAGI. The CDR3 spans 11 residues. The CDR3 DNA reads TGTGCCAGCAGCCGCGGACAGAAGCAGTTCTTC. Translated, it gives CASSRGQKQFF.

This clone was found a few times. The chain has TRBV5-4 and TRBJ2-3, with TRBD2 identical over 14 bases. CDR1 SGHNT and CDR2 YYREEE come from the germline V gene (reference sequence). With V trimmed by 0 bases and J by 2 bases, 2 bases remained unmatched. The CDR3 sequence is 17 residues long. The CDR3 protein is CASSLGLAGGITDTQYF. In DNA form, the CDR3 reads TGTGCCAGCAGCTTGGGACTAGCGGGGGGGATCACAGATACGCAGTATTTT. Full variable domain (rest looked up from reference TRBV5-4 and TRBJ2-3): ETGVTQSPTHLIKTRGQQVTLRCSSQSGHNTVSWYQQALGQGPQFIFQYYREEENGRGNFPPRFSGLQFPNYSSELNVNALELDDSALYLCASSLGLAGGITDTQYFGPGTRLTVL.

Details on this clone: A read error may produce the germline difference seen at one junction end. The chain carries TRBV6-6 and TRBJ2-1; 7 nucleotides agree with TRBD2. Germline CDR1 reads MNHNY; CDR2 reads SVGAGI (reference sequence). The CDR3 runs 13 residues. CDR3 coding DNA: TGTGCCAGCTCCGACGAAGCGGGGCCCGTTTCTGTCTTC. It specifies CASSDEAGPVSVF.

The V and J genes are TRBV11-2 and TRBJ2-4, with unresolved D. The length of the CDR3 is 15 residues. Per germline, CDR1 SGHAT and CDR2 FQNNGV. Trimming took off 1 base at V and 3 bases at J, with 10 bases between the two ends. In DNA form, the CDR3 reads TGTGCCAGCAGCTTAGTGACACGAAGCAAAAACATTCAGTACTTC. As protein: CASSLVTRSKNIQYF.

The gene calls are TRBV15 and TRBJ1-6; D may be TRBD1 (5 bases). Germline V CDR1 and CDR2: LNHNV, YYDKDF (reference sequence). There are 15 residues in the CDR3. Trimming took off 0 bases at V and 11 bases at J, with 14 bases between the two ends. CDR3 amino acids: CATSRDQGREAPLHF. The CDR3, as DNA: TGTGCCACCAGCAGAGATCAGGGCAGGGAGGCACCCCTCCACTTT.

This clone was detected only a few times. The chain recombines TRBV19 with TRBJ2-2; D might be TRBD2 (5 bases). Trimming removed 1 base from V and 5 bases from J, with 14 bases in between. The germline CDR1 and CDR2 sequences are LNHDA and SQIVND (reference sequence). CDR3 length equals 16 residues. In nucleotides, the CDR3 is TGTGCCAGTAGTATAGGAGAGGGAATGAGGACCGGGGAGCTGTTTTTT. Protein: CASSIGEGMRTGELFF.

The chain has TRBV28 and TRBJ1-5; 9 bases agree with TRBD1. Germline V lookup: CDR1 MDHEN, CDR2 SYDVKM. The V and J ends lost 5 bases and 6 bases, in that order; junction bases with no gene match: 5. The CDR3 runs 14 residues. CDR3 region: CASSGGQGVQPQHF. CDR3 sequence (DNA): TGTGCCAGCAGTGGGGGACAGGGAGTTCAGCCCCAGCATTTT.

In DNA, the CDR3 is TGTGCCAGCAGCCCCATGAGGGGGACGGGTCTATCTGGCTACACCTTC. Residues: CASSPMRGTGLSGYTF. The gene calls are TRBV7-8 and TRBJ1-2, with a weak D call TRBD1 (6 bases). Germline CDR1 is SGHVS and CDR2 is FQNEAQ. V was trimmed by 5 bases and J by 7 bases, leaving 23 bases between them. The CDR3 extends over 16 amino acids.

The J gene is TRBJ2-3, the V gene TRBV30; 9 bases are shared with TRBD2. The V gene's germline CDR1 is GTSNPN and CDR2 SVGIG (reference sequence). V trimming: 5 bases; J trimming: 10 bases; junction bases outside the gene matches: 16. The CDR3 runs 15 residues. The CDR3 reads CAWSLSGGTGVAQYF. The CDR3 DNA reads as TGTGCCTGGTCACTTAGCGGGGGCACTGGAGTGGCGCAGTATTTT. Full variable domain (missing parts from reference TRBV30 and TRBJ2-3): SQTIHQWPATLVQPVGSPLSLECTVEGTSNPNLYWYRQAAGRGLQLLFYSVGIGQISSEVPQNLSASRPQDRQFILSSKKLLLSDSGFYLCAWSLSGGTGVAQYFGPGTRLTVL.

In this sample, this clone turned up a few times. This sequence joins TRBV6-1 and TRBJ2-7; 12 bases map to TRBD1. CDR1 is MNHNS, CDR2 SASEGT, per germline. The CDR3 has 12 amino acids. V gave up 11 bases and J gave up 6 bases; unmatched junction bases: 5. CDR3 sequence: CAGGTGGGEQYF. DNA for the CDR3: TGTGCCGGCGGGACAGGGGGCGGCGAGCAGTACTTC.

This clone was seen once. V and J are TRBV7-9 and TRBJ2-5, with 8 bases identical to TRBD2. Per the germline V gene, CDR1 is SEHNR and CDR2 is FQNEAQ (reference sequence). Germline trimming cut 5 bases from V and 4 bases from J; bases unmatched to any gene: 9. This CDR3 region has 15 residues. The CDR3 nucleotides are TGTGCCAGCAGCCCCCCAGTAGCGGGGTTAGAGACCCAGTACTTC. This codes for CASSPPVAGLETQYF.

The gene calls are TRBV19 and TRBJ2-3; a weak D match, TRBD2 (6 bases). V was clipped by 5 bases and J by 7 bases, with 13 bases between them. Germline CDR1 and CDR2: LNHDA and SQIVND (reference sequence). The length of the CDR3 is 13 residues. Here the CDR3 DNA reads TGTGCCAGTAGTCTCGCTAGCGCCTATACGCAGTATTTT. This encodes CASSLASAYTQYF.